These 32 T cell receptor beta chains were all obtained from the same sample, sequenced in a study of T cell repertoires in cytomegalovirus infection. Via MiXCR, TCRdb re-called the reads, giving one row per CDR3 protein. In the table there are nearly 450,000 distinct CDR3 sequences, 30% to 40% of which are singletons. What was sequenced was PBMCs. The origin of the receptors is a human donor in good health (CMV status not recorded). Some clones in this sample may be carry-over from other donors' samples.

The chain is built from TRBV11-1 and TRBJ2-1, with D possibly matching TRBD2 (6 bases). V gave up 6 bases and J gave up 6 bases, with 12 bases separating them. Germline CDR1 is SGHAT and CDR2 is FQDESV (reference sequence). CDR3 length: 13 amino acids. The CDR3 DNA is TGTGCCAGCAGGGGGGACTCTTCCAATGAGCAGTTCTTC. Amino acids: CASRGDSSNEQFF.

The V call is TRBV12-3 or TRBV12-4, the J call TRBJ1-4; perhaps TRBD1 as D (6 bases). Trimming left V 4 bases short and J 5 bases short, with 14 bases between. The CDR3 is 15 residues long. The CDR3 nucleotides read TGTGCCAGCAGTTCGGCCGGGGGCTGGAATGAAAAACTGTTTTTT. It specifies CASSSAGGWNEKLFF.

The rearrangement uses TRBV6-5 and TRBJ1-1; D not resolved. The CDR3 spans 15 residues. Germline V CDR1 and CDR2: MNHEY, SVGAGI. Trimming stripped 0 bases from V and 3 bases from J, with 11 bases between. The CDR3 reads CASSYSGNGYTEAFF. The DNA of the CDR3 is TGTGCCAGCAGTTACTCGGGAAACGGCTACACTGAAGCTTTCTTT.

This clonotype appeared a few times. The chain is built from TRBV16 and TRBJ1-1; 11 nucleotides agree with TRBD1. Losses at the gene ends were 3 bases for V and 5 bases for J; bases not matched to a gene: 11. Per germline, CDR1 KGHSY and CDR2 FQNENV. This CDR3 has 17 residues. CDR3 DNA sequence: TGTGCCAGCAGCCAGCTAGGACAGGGGGCTCTTTCGACTGAAGCTTTCTTT. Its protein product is CASSQLGQGALSTEAFF.

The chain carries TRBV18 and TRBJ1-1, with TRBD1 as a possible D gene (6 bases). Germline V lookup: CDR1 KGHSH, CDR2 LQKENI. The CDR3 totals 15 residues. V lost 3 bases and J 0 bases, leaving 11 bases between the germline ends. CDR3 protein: CASSPKGGMNTEAFF. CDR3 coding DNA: TGTGCCAGCTCACCTAAGGGGGGGATGAACACTGAAGCTTTCTTT. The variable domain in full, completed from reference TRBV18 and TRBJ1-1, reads NAGVMQNPRHLVRRRGQEARLRCSPMKGHSHVYWYRQLPEEGLKFMVYLQKENIIDESGMPKERFSAEFPKEGPSILRIQQVVRGDSAAYFCASSPKGGMNTEAFFGQGTRLTVV.

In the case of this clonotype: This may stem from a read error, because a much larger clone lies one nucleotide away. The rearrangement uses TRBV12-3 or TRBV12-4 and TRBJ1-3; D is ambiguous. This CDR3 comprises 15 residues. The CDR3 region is CANSFDGISGNTIYF. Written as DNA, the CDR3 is TGTGCCAACAGTTTTGACGGAATCTCTGGAAACACCATATATTTT.

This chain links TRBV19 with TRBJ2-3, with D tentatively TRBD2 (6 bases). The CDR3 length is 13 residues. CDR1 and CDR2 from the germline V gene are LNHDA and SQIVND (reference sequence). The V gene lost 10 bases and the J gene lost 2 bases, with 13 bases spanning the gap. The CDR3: CATRGYTTDTQYF. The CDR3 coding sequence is TGTGCCACCCGGGGGTATACCACAGATACGCAGTATTTT.

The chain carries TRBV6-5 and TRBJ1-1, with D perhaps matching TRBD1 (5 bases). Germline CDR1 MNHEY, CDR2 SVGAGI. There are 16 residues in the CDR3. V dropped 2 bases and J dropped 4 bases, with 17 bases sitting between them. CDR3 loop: CASSYHRGGAPTEAFF. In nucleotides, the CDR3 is TGTGCCAGCAGTTACCACCGCGGAGGGGCCCCCACTGAAGCTTTCTTT.

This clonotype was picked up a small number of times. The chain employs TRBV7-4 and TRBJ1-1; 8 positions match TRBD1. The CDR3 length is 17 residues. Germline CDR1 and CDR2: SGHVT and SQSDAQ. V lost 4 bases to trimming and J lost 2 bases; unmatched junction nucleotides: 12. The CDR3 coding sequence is TGTGCCAGCAGCTCCCTCCCTAGGACAGGGCATAACACTGAAGCTTTCTTT. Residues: CASSSLPRTGHNTEAFF.

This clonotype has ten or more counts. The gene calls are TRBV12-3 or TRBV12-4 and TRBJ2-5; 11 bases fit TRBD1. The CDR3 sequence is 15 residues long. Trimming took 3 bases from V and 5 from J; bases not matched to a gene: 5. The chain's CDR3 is CASSLGTGGFETQYF. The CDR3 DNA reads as TGTGCCAGCAGTTTGGGGACAGGGGGATTCGAGACCCAGTACTTC.

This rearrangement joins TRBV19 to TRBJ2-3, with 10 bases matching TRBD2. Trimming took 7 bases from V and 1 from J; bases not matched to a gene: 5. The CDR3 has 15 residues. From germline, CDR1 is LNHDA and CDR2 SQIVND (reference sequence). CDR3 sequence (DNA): TGTGCCAGTACTCAGCGGGGGGGCGGCACAGATACGCAGTATTTT. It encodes CASTQRGGGTDTQYF.

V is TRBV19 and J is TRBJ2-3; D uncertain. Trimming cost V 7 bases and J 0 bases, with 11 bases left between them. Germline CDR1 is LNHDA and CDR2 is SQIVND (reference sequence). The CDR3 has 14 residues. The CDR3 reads CASKSRESTDTQYF. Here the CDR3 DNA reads TGTGCCAGTAAATCGCGAGAGAGCACAGATACGCAGTATTTT.

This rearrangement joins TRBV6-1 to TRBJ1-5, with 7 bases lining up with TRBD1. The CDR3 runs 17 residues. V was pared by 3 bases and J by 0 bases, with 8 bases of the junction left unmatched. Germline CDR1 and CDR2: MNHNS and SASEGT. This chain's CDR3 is CASSDSRTGNSNQPQHF. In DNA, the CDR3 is TGTGCCAGCAGTGATTCCCGGACAGGAAATAGCAATCAGCCCCAGCATTTT.

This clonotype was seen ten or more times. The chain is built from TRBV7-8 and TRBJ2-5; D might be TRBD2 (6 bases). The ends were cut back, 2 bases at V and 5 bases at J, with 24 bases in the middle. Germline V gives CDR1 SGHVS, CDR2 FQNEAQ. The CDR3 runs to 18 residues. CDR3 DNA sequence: TGTGCCAGCAGCTTATCTTGGTTTGGGGGGACCCCGGGTGAGACCCAGTACTTC. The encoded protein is CASSLSWFGGTPGETQYF.

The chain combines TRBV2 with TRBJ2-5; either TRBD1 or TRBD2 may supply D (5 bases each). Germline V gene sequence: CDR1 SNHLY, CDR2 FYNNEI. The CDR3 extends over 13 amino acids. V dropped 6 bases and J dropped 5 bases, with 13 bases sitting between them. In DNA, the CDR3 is TGTGCCAGCAGCACCAGGTGGGGGGAGACCCAGTACTTC. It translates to CASSTRWGETQYF. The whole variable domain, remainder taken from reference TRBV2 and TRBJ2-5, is EPEVTQTPSHQVTQMGQEVILRCVPISNHLYFYWYRQILGQKVEFLVSFYNNEISEKSEIFDDQFSVERPDGSNFTLKIRSTKLEDSAMYFCASSTRWGETQYFGPGTRLLVL.

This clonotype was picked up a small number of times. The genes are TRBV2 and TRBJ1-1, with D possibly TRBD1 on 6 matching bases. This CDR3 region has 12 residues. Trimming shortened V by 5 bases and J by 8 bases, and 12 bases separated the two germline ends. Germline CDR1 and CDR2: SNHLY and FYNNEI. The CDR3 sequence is CASSRRGQEAFF. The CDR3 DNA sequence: TGTGCCAGCAGTCGCCGGGGACAAGAAGCTTTCTTT. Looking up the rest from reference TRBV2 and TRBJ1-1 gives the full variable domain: EPEVTQTPSHQVTQMGQEVILRCVPISNHLYFYWYRQILGQKVEFLVSFYNNEISEKSEIFDDQFSVERPDGSNFTLKIRSTKLEDSAMYFCASSRRGQEAFFGQGTRLTVV.

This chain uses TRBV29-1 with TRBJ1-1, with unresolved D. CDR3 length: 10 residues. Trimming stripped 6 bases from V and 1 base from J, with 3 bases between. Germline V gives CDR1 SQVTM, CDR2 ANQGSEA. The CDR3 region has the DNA TGCAGCGTGAAGAACACTGAAGCTTTCTTT. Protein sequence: CSVKNTEAFF.

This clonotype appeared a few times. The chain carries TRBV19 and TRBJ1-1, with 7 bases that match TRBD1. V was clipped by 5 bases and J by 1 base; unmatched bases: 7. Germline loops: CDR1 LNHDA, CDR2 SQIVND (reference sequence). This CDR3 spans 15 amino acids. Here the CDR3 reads CASSPRDSANTEAFF. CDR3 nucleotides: TGTGCCAGTAGTCCCCGGGACAGCGCGAACACTGAAGCTTTCTTT.

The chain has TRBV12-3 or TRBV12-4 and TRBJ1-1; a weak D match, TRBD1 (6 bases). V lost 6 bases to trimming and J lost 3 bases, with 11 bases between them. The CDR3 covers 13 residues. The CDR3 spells CASSRGQYTEAFF. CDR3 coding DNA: TGTGCCAGCAGCCGTGGACAGTACACTGAAGCTTTCTTT.

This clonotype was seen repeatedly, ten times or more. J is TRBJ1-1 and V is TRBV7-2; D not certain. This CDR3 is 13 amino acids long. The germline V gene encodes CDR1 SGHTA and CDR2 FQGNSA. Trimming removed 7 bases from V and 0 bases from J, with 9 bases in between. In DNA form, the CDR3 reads TGTGCCAGCATCTCGCATCTGAACACTGAAGCTTTCTTT. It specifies CASISHLNTEAFF.

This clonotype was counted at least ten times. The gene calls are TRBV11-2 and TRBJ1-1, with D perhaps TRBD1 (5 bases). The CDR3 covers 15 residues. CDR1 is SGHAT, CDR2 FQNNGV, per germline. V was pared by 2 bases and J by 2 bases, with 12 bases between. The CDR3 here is CASSLNSGGNTEAFF. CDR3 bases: TGTGCCAGCAGCTTAAATTCGGGGGGTAACACTGAAGCTTTCTTT.

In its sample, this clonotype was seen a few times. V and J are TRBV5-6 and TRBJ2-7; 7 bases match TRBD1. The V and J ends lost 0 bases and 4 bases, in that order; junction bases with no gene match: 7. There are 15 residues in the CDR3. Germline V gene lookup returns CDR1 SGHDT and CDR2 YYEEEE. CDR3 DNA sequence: TGTGCCAGCAGCTTGGTCCCGACAGGGAGATACGAGCAGTACTTC. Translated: CASSLVPTGRYEQYF.

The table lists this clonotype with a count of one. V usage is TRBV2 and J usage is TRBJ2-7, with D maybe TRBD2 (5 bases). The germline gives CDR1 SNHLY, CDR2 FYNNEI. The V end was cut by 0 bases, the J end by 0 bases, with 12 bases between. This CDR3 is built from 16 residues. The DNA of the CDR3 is TGTGCCAGCAGTGAAGCAGCGGTTTCTATCTCCTACGAGCAGTACTTC. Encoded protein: CASSEAAVSISYEQYF.

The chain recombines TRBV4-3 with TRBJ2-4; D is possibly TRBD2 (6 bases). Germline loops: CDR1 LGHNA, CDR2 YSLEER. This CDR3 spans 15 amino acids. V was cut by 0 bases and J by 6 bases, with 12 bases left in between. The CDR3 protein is CASSQDLGGSNIQYF. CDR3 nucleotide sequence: TGCGCCAGCAGCCAAGATCTGGGAGGCTCAAACATTCAGTACTTC.

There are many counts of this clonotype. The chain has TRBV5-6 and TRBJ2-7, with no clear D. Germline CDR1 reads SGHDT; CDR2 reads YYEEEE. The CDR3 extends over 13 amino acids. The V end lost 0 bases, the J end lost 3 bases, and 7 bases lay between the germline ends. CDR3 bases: TGTGCCAGCAGCTTGGGCGGATTCTACGAGCAGTACTTC. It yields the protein CASSLGGFYEQYF.

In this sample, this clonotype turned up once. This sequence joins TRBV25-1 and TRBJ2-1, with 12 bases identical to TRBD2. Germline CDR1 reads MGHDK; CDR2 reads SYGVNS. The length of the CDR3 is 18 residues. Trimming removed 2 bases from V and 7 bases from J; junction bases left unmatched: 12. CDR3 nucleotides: TGTGCCAGCAGTGAACCGTCTACTAGCGGGAGGTTGATGAATGAGCAGTTCTTC. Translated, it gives CASSEPSTSGRLMNEQFF.

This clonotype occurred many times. CDR3 in amino acids: CASSHRWDRVGYGYTF. For the CDR3, the DNA is TGTGCCAGCTCCCATAGGTGGGACAGGGTGGGCTATGGCTACACCTTC. This chain connects TRBV7-2 to TRBJ1-2; TRBD1 matches 9 bases. Germline CDR1 SGHTA, CDR2 FQGNSA. Trimming removed 8 bases from V and 4 bases from J; junction bases left unmatched: 14. CDR3 length equals 16 residues.

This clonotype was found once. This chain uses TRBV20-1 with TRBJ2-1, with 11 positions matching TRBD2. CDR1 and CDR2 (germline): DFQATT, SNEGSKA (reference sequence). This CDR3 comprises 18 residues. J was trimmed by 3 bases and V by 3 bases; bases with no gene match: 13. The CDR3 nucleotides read TGCAGTGCTAGCCCCACTAGCGGGGGACACCGACTCTACAATGAGCAGTTCTTC. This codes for CSASPTSGGHRLYNEQFF.

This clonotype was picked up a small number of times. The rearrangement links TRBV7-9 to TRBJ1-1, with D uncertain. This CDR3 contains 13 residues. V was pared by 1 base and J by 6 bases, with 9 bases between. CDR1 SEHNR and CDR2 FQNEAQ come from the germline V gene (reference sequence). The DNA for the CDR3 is TGTGCCAGCAGCTTAGATGTTCGGGCTGAAGCTTTCTTT. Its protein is CASSLDVRAEAFF.

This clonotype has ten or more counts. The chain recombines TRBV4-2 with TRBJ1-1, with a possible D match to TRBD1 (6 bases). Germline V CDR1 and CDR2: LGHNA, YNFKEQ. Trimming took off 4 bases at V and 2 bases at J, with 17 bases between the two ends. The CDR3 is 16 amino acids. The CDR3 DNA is TGTGCCAGCAGCCCGGAAGTATGGACAGTAAACACTGAAGCTTTCTTT. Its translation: CASSPEVWTVNTEAFF.

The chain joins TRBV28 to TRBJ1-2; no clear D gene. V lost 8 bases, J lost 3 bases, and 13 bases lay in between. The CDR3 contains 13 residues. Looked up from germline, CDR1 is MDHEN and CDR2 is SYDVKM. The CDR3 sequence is CASSYGVDYGYTF. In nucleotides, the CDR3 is TGTGCCAGCTCATATGGGGTGGACTATGGCTACACCTTC.

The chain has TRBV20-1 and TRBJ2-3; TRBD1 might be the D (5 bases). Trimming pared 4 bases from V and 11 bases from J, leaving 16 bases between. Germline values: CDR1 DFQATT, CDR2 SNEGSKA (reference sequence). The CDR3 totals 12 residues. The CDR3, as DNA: TGCAGTGCTACCGCAGTGGGGCCGGGGCAGTATTTT. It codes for CSATAVGPGQYF.